This passage covers 29 T cell receptor beta chains from one sample sequenced in a study of beta chain features in type 1 diabetes. TCRB transcripts that were expressed got sequenced, as all of the isolated RNA had been reverse transcribed. TCRdb's copy holds only in-frame clones and misses some; the assay was immunoSEQ multiplex PCR. Here the sample spans about 210,000 clones, approximately 10% being singletons. Sequenced sample: central memory CD4+ T cells from blood. Receptors originate from a man younger than 35 in good health.

V gene TRBV30 combines with J gene TRBJ1-4; TRBD1 matches at 7 bases. V shed 4 bases, J shed 4 bases, and the junction held 6 bases outside the gene matches. The CDR3 covers 14 residues. Germline CDR1 is GTSNPN and CDR2 is SVGIG (reference sequence). The CDR3 bases are TGTGCCTGGAAGGGGGACAGTTTTAATGAAAAACTGTTTTTT. It yields the protein CAWKGDSFNEKLFF.

This rearrangement joins TRBV4-2 to TRBJ2-7, with 11 positions matching TRBD2. Germline-derived CDR1 and CDR2 are LGHNA and YNFKEQ. There are 19 residues in the CDR3. With V trimmed by 4 bases and J by 0 bases, 14 bases remained unmatched. For the CDR3, the DNA is TGTGCCAGCAGCCCTCTCGGGGGTAAAACTAGCGGGAGCTCCTACGAGCAGTACTTC. Residues: CASSPLGGKTSGSSYEQYF.

This clone has more than one count but fewer than ten. This chain connects TRBV29-1 to TRBJ2-2; D not resolved. The CDR3 spans 14 residues. V was clipped by 2 bases and J by 3 bases, with 10 bases between them. Germline values: CDR1 SQVTM, CDR2 ANQGSEA. The CDR3 region is CSVERHSDTGELFF. The CDR3 DNA reads TGCAGCGTTGAACGGCACTCTGACACCGGGGAGCTGTTTTTT.

This clone showed up many times. The rearrangement links TRBV6-5 to TRBJ2-1; D unclear. The CDR3 consists of 13 residues. V gave up 8 bases and J gave up 5 bases, with 13 bases separating them. Germline CDR1 MNHEY, CDR2 SVGAGI. Written as DNA, the CDR3 is TGTGCCAGCTCTGGCGGAGCCGACAATGAGCAGTTCTTC. Translated: CASSGGADNEQFF.

A few counts support this clone. The chain employs TRBV7-2 and TRBJ1-1, with D unresolved. V shed 3 bases and J shed 2 bases, with 10 bases lying between them. Germline assignment: CDR1 SGHTA and CDR2 FQGNSA. This CDR3 comprises 14 residues. CDR3 DNA sequence: TGTGCCAGCAGCTTTCGACGTAGAAACACTGAAGCTTTCTTT. Its protein product is CASSFRRRNTEAFF.

The table lists this clone with many counts. The J gene is TRBJ2-1, the V gene TRBV7-9; unclear D gene. V was clipped by 5 bases and J by 5 bases, with 7 bases between them. The germline V gene encodes CDR1 SEHNR and CDR2 FQNEAQ (reference sequence). This CDR3 contains 12 residues. The CDR3 protein is CASSPIDNEQFF. Here the CDR3 DNA reads TGTGCCAGCAGCCCAATCGACAATGAGCAGTTCTTC.

The chain has TRBV7-2 and TRBJ2-2, with unresolved D. Germline CDR1 reads SGHTA; CDR2 reads FQGNSA. The CDR3 covers 13 residues. V shed 5 bases and J shed 6 bases, with 10 bases lying between them. The CDR3 DNA reads as TGTGCCAGCAGCCTTCAGGTTTCCGGGGAGCTGTTTTTT. Encoded protein: CASSLQVSGELFF.

Many counts were recorded for this clone. The chain couples TRBV30 to TRBJ2-2; D gene unclear. Trimming removed 0 bases from V and 6 bases from J, with 8 bases in between. CDR3 length: 13 residues. CDR1 is GTSNPN, CDR2 SVGIG, per germline (reference sequence). The CDR3: CAWSVSQAGELFF. CDR3 DNA sequence: TGTGCCTGGAGTGTAAGTCAGGCCGGGGAGCTGTTTTTT.

This clone was detected a few times. This chain links TRBV2 with TRBJ2-7; 7 positions match TRBD1. In germline, CDR1 is SNHLY, CDR2 FYNNEI. This CDR3 region has 13 residues. V trimming: 6 bases; J trimming: 4 bases; junction bases outside the gene matches: 6. The CDR3 reads CASRQEQGYEQYF. The CDR3 coding sequence is TGTGCCAGCAGACAAGAACAGGGGTACGAGCAGTACTTC.

V gene TRBV11-2 combines with J gene TRBJ2-2; the D is unclear. Trimming shortened V by 6 bases and J by 6 bases, and 11 bases separated the two germline ends. CDR1 SGHAT and CDR2 FQNNGV come from the germline V gene. This CDR3 spans 13 amino acids. The CDR3 loop reads CASRWWEAGELFF. The CDR3 coding sequence is TGTGCCAGCAGGTGGTGGGAAGCCGGGGAGCTGTTTTTT. Using reference TRBV11-2 and TRBJ2-2 for the parts outside the CDR3, the full variable domain is EAGVAQSPRYKIIEKRQSVAFWCNPISGHATLYWYQQILGQGPKLLIQFQNNGVVDDSQLPKDRFSAERLKGVDSTLKIQPAKLEDSAVYLCASRWWEAGELFFGEGSRLTVL.

This chain connects TRBV7-2 to TRBJ1-6; maybe TRBD1 (5 bases). The CDR3 length is 13 residues. Germline CDR1 is SGHTA and CDR2 is FQGNSA. V gave up 5 bases and J gave up 7 bases, with 9 bases separating them. The CDR3 sequence: CASSAGTNSPLHF. The CDR3 bases are TGTGCCAGCAGCGCCGGGACCAATTCACCCCTCCACTTT.

This clone appeared a few times. This chain joins TRBV6-6 and TRBJ1-5; D is unresolved. The CDR3 totals 16 residues. Per the germline V gene, CDR1 is MNHNY and CDR2 is SVGAGI (reference sequence). Trimming took 2 bases from V and 2 from J, leaving 13 bases between them. The DNA for the CDR3 is TGTGCCAGCAGTTACCCCGAGGGAAAGGGCAATCAGCCCCAGCATTTT. Translating gives CASSYPEGKGNQPQHF.

J is TRBJ2-1 and V is TRBV2; D is perhaps TRBD1 or TRBD2 (5 bases each). V dropped 6 bases and J dropped 0 bases, with 15 bases sitting between them. The CDR3 runs 16 residues. Germline CDR1 SNHLY, CDR2 FYNNEI. The CDR3: CASRPPGRSSYNEQFF. The CDR3 bases are TGTGCCAGCAGGCCCCCGGGGCGGAGCTCCTACAATGAGCAGTTCTTC.

The V gene is TRBV18, the J gene TRBJ2-3; the match to TRBD2 covers 13 bases. The CDR3 runs to 17 residues. Germline CDR1 and CDR2: KGHSH and LQKENI. With V trimmed by 1 base and J by 3 bases, 4 bases remained unmatched. CDR3 amino acids: CASSPLGLAGATDTQYF. CDR3 coding DNA: TGTGCCAGCTCACCACTAGGACTAGCGGGAGCAACAGATACGCAGTATTTT.

In this sample, this clone turned up a few times. V and J are TRBV5-1 and TRBJ2-7, with D perhaps matching TRBD1 or TRBD2 (6 bases each). V was trimmed by 3 bases and J by 5 bases, leaving 18 bases between them. Germline V gene sequence: CDR1 SGHRS, CDR2 YFSETQ. The CDR3 sequence is 15 residues long. For the CDR3, the DNA is TGCGCCAGCAGCTCACGCCGGGGGCAGGTAGACGAGCAGTACTTC. Translated: CASSSRRGQVDEQYF. Full variable domain (missing parts from reference TRBV5-1 and TRBJ2-7): KAGVTQTPRYLIKTRGQQVTLSCSPISGHRSVSWYQQTPGQGLQFLFEYFSETQRNKGNFPGRFSGRQFSNSRSEMNVSTLELGDSALYLCASSSRRGQVDEQYFGPGTRLTVT.

This clone was detected once. The V call is TRBV28, the J call TRBJ1-2; D call uncertain. Germline CDR1 MDHEN, CDR2 SYDVKM. The V and J ends lost 6 bases and 8 bases respectively, with 13 bases between them. The CDR3 length is 12 residues. The CDR3 nucleotides are TGTGCCAGCAGGGAGGGCGCAGAAGGCTACACCTTC. As protein: CASREGAEGYTF.

This clone was counted between two and nine times. Here the CDR3 reads CASSLYVSLGYTF. CDR3 sequence (DNA): TGTGCCAGCAGCTTGTACGTATCCCTCGGCTACACCTTC. The rearrangement uses TRBV7-2 and TRBJ1-2; no reliable D call. V was clipped by 3 bases and J by 8 bases, with 13 bases between them. From germline, CDR1 is SGHTA and CDR2 FQGNSA. The CDR3 has 13 residues.

As DNA, the CDR3 is TGTGCCACCCTGGCCCCCAGGTCCTACGAGCAGTACTTC. This gives the protein CATLAPRSYEQYF. The chain joins TRBV28 to TRBJ2-5, with D uncertain. The J call could be wrong; TRBJ2-7 is a better fit for the DNA end. CDR3 size: 13 residues. The V gene's germline CDR1 is MDHEN and CDR2 SYDVKM.

This clone was found a few times. The chain couples TRBV18 to TRBJ2-7; 8 nucleotides line up with TRBD1. This CDR3 comprises 15 residues. Trimming removed 3 bases from V and 7 bases from J; junction bases left unmatched: 11. Looked up from germline, CDR1 is KGHSH and CDR2 is LQKENI. As DNA, the CDR3 is TGTGCCAGCTCACCGATGACAGGGGTGGTCGGAGAGCAGTACTTC. This encodes CASSPMTGVVGEQYF.

This clone was recorded a few times. The V gene is TRBV5-4, the J gene TRBJ1-2, with TRBD1 matching over 10 bases. Trimming took 4 bases from V and 3 from J; bases not matched to a gene: 6. The CDR3 runs 15 residues. The V gene's germline CDR1 is SGHNT and CDR2 YYREEE (reference sequence). The CDR3 bases are TGTGCCAGCAGCCTGGACAGGGGGATTGACTATGGCTACACCTTC. Encoded protein: CASSLDRGIDYGYTF.

This clone was observed a handful of times. This chain joins TRBV5-1 and TRBJ2-2, with D tentatively TRBD2 (5 bases). This CDR3 comprises 15 residues. With 2 bases removed from V and 3 bases from J, the gap between germline ends came to 11 bases. CDR1 SGHRS and CDR2 YFSETQ come from the germline V gene. CDR3 bases: TGCGCCAGCAGCTTTGGCAGGCGGGACACCGGGGAGCTGTTTTTT. It is translated as CASSFGRRDTGELFF.

This clone was observed many times. V usage is TRBV30 and J usage is TRBJ1-5; D is unclear. The CDR3 contains 14 residues. Germline assignment: CDR1 GTSNPN and CDR2 SVGIG (reference sequence). Trimming pared 2 bases from V and 6 bases from J, leaving 14 bases between. The CDR3 region has the DNA TGTGCCTGGAGTCTCACGGTCGGGGTTCAGCCCCAGCATTTT. It specifies CAWSLTVGVQPQHF. The variable domain in full, with the rest retrieved from reference TRBV30 and TRBJ1-5, is SQTIHQWPATLVQPVGSPLSLECTVEGTSNPNLYWYRQAAGRGLQLLFYSVGIGQISSEVPQNLSASRPQDRQFILSSKKLLLSDSGFYLCAWSLTVGVQPQHFGDGTRLSIL.

In its sample, this clone was seen many times. In nucleotides, the CDR3 is TGTGCCAGCTGCTACGACGGGAGGAATCAGGCCGGGGAGCTGTTTTTT. This encodes CASCYDGRNQAGELFF. This chain joins TRBV27 and TRBJ2-2, with 7 bases aligning to TRBD2. The CDR3 has 16 amino acids. Germline loops: CDR1 MNHEY, CDR2 SMNVEV (reference sequence). V was clipped by 8 bases and J by 6 bases; unmatched bases: 15.

The gene calls are TRBV7-2 and TRBJ1-1; D unresolved. The CDR3 is made up of 13 amino acids. Germline V gives CDR1 SGHTA, CDR2 FQGNSA. V lost 8 bases and J 3 bases, leaving 13 bases between the germline ends. CDR3 in DNA: TGTGCCAGCGGCGTTAACCGGGACACTGAAGCTTTCTTT. This gives the protein CASGVNRDTEAFF. Complete variable domain (other parts from reference TRBV7-2 and TRBJ1-1): GAGVSQSPSNKVTEKGKDVELRCDPISGHTALYWYRQSLGQGLEFLIYFQGNSAPDKSGLPSDRFSAERTGGSVSTLTIQRTQQEDSAVYLCASGVNRDTEAFFGQGTRLTVV.

This clone was counted ten times or more. Other nucleotide sequences from this sample produce the same CDR3. The V gene is TRBV2, the J gene TRBJ2-7; tentatively, D is TRBD1 (5 bases). The CDR3 has 13 amino acids. CDR1 SNHLY and CDR2 FYNNEI come from the germline V gene. Deletions cut 5 bases from V and 4 bases from J, with 12 bases between. CDR3 amino acids: CASSPGRAYEQYF. The DNA of the CDR3 is TGTGCCAGCAGTCCAGGGCGTGCATACGAGCAGTACTTC.

The chain joins TRBV15 to TRBJ2-6, with D unresolved. V was trimmed by 2 bases and J by 4 bases, leaving 9 bases between them. CDR1 and CDR2 from the germline V gene are LNHNV and YYDKDF (reference sequence). The CDR3 extends over 15 amino acids. The CDR3 reads CATSRTLGGANVLTF. CDR3 DNA: TGTGCCACCAGCAGAACCCTGGGGGGGGCCAACGTCCTGACTTTC.

About this clone: This CDR3 is also generated by other DNA sequences in the sample. The chain uses TRBV7-8 and TRBJ1-2; a weak D match, TRBD1 (5 bases). V was clipped by 2 bases and J by 8 bases, with 15 bases between them. Germline V gene sequence: CDR1 SGHVS, CDR2 FQNEAQ. The CDR3 loop spans 14 amino acids. The CDR3 is CASSLMEKKGGYTF. The CDR3 DNA is TGTGCCAGCAGCTTAATGGAGAAGAAGGGGGGCTACACCTTC.

Only a few counts were recorded for this clone. The chain is built from TRBV7-2 and TRBJ2-1; a weak D match, TRBD2 (6 bases). Per germline, CDR1 SGHTA and CDR2 FQGNSA. V dropped 1 base and J dropped 8 bases, with 15 bases sitting between them. The CDR3 is 15 amino acids. CDR3 amino acids: CASSLDPTRVDEQFF. In nucleotides, the CDR3 is TGTGCCAGCAGCTTAGACCCGACTAGAGTAGATGAGCAGTTCTTC.

Comments on this clone: This sample also contains other DNA sequences that code for the same CDR3. The chain recombines TRBV20-1 with TRBJ1-2; the D is unclear. V lost 0 bases and J 5 bases, leaving 4 bases between the germline ends. The CDR3 sequence is 11 residues long. The germline V gene encodes CDR1 DFQATT and CDR2 SNEGSKA (reference sequence). Here the CDR3 DNA reads TGCAGTGCTAGAGACGGGTATGGCTACACCTTC. It yields the protein CSARDGYGYTF.